A single T cell receptor beta chain is shown here with its context. Antigen: not known. In germline, CDR1 is SGDLS, CDR2 YYNGEE. The CDR3 runs 15 residues. Deletions cut 3 bases from V and 4 bases from J, with 11 bases between. The protocol was immunoSEQ multiplex PCR, while the TCRdb copy is restricted to in-frame clones and leaves out a portion. The sample consists of 100,000 to 120,000 clones, around nine tenths of them appearing once. These data originate in a study of T cell responses to AZD1222 COVID-19 vaccine. Notes on the study in general: Females outnumbered males among donors, who were mostly white British; clonal diversity was possibly underestimated.

The source of this sequence is an adult who received the AZD1222 COVID-19 vaccine. The rearrangement joins TRBV9 to TRBJ1-6; TRBD1 might be the D (5 bases). Here the sequenced sample was peripheral blood, taken 28 days after the second AZD1222 dose. The CDR3 is CASSATGPYNSPLHF. The CDR3 DNA sequence: TGTGCCAGCAGCGCAACAGGTCCTTATAATTCACCCCTCCACTTT.